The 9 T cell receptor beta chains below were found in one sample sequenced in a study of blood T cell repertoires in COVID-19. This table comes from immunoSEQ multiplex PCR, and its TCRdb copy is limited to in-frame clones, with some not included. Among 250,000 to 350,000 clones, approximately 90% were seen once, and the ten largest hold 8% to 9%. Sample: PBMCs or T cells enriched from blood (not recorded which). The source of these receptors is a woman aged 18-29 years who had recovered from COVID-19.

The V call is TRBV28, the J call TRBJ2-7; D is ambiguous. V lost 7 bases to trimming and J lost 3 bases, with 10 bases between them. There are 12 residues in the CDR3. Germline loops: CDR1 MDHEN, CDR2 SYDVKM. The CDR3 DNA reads TGTGCCAGCAAACTTACGGGCTACGAGCAGTACTTC. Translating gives CASKLTGYEQYF.

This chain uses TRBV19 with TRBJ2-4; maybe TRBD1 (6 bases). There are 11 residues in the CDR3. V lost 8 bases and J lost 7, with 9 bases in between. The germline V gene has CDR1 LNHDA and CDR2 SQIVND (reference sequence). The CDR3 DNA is TGTGCCAGTTCAGGGGTGAACATTCAGTACTTC. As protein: CASSGVNIQYF.

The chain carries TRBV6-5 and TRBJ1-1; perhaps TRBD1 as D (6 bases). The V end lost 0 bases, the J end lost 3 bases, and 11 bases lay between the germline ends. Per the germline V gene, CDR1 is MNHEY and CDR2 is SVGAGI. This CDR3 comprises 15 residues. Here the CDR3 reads CASSYSTKGDTEAFF. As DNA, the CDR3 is TGTGCCAGCAGTTACTCCACAAAGGGGGACACTGAAGCTTTCTTT.

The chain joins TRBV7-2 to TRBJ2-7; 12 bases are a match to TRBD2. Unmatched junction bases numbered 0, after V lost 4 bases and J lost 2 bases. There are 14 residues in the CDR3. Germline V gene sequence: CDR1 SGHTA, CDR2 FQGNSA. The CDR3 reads CASSSSGGAYEQYF. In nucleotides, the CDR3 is TGTGCCAGCAGCTCTAGCGGGGGGGCCTACGAGCAGTACTTC.

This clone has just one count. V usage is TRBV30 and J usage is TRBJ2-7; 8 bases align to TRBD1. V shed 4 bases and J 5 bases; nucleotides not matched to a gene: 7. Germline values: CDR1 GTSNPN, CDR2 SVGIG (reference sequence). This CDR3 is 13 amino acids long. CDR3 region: CAWTRDRPNEQYF. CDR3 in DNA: TGTGCCTGGACCCGGGACAGGCCAAACGAGCAGTACTTC.

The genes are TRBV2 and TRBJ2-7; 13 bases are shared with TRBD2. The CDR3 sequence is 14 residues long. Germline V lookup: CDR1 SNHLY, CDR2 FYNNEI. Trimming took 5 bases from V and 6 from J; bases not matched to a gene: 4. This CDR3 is CASSRTSGSGEQYF. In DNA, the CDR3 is TGTGCCAGCAGTAGGACTAGCGGGAGTGGCGAGCAGTACTTC.

Here the CDR3 reads CASSLWQGNTEAFF. Written as DNA, the CDR3 is TGCGCCAGCAGCCTTTGGCAGGGGAACACTGAAGCTTTCTTT. J is TRBJ1-1 and V is TRBV5-1; a weak D match, TRBD1 (5 bases). Trimming cost V 4 bases and J 1 base, with 11 bases left between them. The length of the CDR3 is 14 residues. Germline values: CDR1 SGHRS, CDR2 YFSETQ.

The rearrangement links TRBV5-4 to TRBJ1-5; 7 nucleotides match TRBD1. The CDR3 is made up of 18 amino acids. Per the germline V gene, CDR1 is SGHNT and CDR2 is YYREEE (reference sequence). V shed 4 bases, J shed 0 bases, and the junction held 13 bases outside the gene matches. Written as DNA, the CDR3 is TGTGCCAGCAGCCGAACCACAGGGGCCGGTGATAGCAATCAGCCCCAGCATTTT. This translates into CASSRTTGAGDSNQPQHF.

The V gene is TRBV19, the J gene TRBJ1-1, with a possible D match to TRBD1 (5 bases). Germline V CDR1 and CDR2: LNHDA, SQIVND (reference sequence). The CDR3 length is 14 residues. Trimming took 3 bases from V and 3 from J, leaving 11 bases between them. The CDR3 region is CASSMVGADTEAFF. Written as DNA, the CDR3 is TGTGCCAGTAGTATGGTAGGGGCGGACACTGAAGCTTTCTTT.